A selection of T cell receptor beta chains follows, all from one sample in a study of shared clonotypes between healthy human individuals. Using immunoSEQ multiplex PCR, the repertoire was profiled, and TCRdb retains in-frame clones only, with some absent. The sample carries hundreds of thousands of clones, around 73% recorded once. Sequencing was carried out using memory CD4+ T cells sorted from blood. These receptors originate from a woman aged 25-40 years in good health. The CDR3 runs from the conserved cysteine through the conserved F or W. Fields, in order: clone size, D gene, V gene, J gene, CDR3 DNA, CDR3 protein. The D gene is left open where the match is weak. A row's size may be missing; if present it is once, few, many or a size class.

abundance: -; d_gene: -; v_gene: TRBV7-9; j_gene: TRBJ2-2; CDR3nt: TGTGCCACACAGGCGGGGAACACCGGGGAGCTGTTTTTT; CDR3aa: CATQAGNTGELFF
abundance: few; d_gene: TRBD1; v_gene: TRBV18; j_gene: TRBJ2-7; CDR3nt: TGTGCCAGCTCACCACGACAGGGGGTATACGAGCAGTACTTC; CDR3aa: CASSPRQGVYEQYF
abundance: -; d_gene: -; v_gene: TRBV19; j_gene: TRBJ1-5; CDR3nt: TGTGCCAGTAGTATACCCGATTCGCAGATTCCACTACCCTATCAGCCCCAGCATTTT; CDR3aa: CASSIPDSQIPLPYQPQHF
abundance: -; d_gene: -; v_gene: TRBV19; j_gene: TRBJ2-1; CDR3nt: TGTGCCAGTAGTTATGGGGACCTATCCTACAATGAGCAGTTCTTC; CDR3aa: CASSYGDLSYNEQFF
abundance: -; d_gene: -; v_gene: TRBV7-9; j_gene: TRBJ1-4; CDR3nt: TGTGCCAGCAGCTTAAACAGAGATGAAGGAAAACTGTTTTTT; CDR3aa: CASSLNRDEGKLFF
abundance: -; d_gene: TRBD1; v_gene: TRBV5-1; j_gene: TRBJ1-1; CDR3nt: TGCGCCAGCAACCCGCGTCCCGGGACAGGGAACACTGAAGCTTTCTTT; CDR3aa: CASNPRPGTGNTEAFF
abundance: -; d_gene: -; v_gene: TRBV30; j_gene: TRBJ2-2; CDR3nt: TGTGCCTGGCGCCGGGGACCGAACACCGGGGAGCTGTTTTTT; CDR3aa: CAWRRGPNTGELFF
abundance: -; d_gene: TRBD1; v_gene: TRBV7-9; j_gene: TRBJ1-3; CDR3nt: TGTGCCAGCAGCTTCATTCGGGACAGCCTACTAAACTCTGGAAACACCATATATTTT; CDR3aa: CASSFIRDSLLNSGNTIYF
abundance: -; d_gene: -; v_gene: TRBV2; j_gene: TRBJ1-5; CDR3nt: TGTGCCAGCAGTGAGGGGCGGGAATATAGCAATCAGCCCCAGCATTTT; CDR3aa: CASSEGREYSNQPQHF
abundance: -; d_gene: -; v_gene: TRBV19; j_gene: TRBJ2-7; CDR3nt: TGTGCCAGTAGTATGAGCCCAGCGACCTACGAGCAGTACTTC; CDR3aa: CASSMSPATYEQYF
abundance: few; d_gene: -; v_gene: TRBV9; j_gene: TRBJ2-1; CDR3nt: TGTGCCAGCAGCGACGGCCCGTACAATGAGCAGTTCTTC; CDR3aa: CASSDGPYNEQFF
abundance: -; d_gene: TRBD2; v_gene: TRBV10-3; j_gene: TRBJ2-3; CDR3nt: TGTGCCATCAGGCGGGAGGGCATTGATACGCAGTATTTT; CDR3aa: CAIRREGIDTQYF
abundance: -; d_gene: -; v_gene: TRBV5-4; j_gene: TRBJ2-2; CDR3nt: TGTGCCAGCAGTGGCGCGGGCACCGGGGAGCTGTTTTTT; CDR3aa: CASSGAGTGELFF
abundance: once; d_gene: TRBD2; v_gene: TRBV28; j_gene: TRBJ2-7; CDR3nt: TGTGCCAGCAGTTTCGGACTAGCGGGAGGGGTATCCTACGAGCAGTACTTC; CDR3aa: CASSFGLAGGVSYEQYF
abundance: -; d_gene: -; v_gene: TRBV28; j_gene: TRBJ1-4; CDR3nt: TGTGCCAGCAGTCAACGCGGGACGGTAACTAATGAAAAACTGTTTTTT; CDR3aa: CASSQRGTVTNEKLFF
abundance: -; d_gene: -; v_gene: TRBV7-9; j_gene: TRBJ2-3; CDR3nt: TGTGCCAGCAGCTTAGGAGGGAGACAGGCGGATACGCAGTATTTT; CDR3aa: CASSLGGRQADTQYF
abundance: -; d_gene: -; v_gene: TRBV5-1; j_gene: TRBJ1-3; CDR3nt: TGCGCCAGCAGTTCGGAACCCGGACGGGGAAACACCATATATTTT; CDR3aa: CASSSEPGRGNTIYF
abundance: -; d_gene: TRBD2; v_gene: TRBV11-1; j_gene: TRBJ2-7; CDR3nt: TGTGCCAGCAGCTTCCCCGGGGGGGTGAACGAGCAGTACTTC; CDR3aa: CASSFPGGVNEQYF
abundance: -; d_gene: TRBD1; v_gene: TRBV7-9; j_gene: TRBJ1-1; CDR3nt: TGTGCCAGCAGCTCTCCAACAGGGGGCCAGAACACTGAAGCTTTCTTT; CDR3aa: CASSSPTGGQNTEAFF
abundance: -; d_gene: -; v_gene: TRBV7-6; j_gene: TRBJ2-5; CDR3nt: TGTGCCAGCAGCTCCAGGGAGACCCAGTACTTC; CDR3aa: CASSSRETQYF
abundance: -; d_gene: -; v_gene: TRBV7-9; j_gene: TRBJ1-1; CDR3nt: TGTGCCAGCAGCTTCGAGGGGGGCTACGGGAACACTGAAGCTTTCTTT; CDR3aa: CASSFEGGYGNTEAFF
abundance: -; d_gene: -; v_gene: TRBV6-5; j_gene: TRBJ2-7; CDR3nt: TGTGCCAGCAGTTATGGACGCGTAGCAATCTCCTACGAGCAGTACTTC; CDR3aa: CASSYGRVAISYEQYF
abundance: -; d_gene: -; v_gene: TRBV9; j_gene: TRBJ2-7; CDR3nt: TGTGCCAGCAGCGCGACAGCCTCCTACGAGCAGTACTTC; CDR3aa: CASSATASYEQYF
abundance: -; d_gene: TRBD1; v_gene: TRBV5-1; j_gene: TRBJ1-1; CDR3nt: TGCGCCAGCAGCCCGGGACAGGCAAAAGACACTGAAGCTTTCTTT; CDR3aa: CASSPGQAKDTEAFF
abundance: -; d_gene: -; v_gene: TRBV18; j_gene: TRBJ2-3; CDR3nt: TGTGCCAGCTCACCTACTGACAGCACAGATACGCAGTATTTT; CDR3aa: CASSPTDSTDTQYF
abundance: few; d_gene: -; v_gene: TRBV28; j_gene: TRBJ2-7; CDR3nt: TGTGCCAGCAGTTTACCCCAGGGGGGATCCTACGAGCAGTACTTC; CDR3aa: CASSLPQGGSYEQYF
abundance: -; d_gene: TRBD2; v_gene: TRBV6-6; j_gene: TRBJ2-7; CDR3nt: TGTGCCAGCAGTTATAGCGGGCTCTCCTACGAGCAGTACTTC; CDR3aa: CASSYSGLSYEQYF
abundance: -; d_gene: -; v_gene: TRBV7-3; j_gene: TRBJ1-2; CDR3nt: TGTGCCAGCAGCTTATTGGGGGGAGAGGATGGCTACACCTTC; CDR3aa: CASSLLGGEDGYTF
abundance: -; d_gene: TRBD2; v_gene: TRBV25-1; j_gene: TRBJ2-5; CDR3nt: TGTGCCAGCAGTGCGGGGACTAGCGGAGGGCCCCCTGGGGAGACCCAGTACTTC; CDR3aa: CASSAGTSGGPPGETQYF
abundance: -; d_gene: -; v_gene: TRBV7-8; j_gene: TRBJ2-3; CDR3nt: TGTGCCAGCAGCTTAGCCCTCGGTGGCGCGGTTACGCAGTATTTT; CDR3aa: CASSLALGGAVTQYF
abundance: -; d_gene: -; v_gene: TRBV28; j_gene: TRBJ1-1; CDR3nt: TGTGCCAGCAGTCCACCTCGCGGCAGGGGGAACACTGAAGCTTTCTTT; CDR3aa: CASSPPRGRGNTEAFF
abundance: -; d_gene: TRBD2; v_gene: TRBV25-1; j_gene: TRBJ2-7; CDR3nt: TGTGCCAGCAGTGAAGAAACTAGCGGGCACAGCTACGAGCAGTACTTC; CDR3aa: CASSEETSGHSYEQYF
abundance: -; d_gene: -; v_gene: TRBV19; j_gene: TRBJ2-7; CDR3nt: TGTGCCAGTAGTATCCCGGGTTTGTACGAGCAGTACTTC; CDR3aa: CASSIPGLYEQYF
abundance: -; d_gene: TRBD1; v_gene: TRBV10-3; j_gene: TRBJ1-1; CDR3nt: TGTGCCAGCCAGACAGGGGAGGACACTGAAGCTTTCTTT; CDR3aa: CASQTGEDTEAFF
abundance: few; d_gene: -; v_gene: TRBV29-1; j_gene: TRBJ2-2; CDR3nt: TGCAGCGTTGAAGATCCGGTGGAGGGGCAGTACACCGGGGAGCTGTTTTTT; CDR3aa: CSVEDPVEGQYTGELFF
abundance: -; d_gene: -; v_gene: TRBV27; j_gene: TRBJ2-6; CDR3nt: TGTGCCAGCAGTCCAGTTAGGTCGCCCTCTGGGGCCAACGTCCTGACTTTC; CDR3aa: CASSPVRSPSGANVLTF
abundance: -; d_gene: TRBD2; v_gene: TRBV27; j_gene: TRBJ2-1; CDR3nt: TGTGCCAGCAGTTCGGGACTAGTCCTGGAAACGTGGCACAATGAGCAGTTCTTC; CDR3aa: CASSSGLVLETWHNEQFF
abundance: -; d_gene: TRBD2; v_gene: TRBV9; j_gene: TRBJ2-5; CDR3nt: TGTGCCAGCAGCTTAGCGGGAGATGCTCTTGAGACCCAGTACTTC; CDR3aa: CASSLAGDALETQYF
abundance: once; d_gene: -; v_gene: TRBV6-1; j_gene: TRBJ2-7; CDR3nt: TGTGCCACCTTGGGGTCGGGCTCCCACGAGCAGTACTTC; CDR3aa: CATLGSGSHEQYF
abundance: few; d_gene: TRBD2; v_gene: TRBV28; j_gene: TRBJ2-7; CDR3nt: TGTGCCAGCAGTTCGCCCCAGGAGCGGGGTTCCTACGAGCAGTACTTC; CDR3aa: CASSSPQERGSYEQYF
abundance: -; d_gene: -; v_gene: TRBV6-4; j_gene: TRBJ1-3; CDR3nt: TGTGCCAGCAGTGCGGATGCTAGCTCTGGAAACACCATATATTTT; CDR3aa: CASSADASSGNTIYF
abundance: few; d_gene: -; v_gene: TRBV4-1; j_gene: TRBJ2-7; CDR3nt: TGCGCCAGCAGCCAAGTGCCCCGGAGGACCTACGAGCAGTACTTC; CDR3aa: CASSQVPRRTYEQYF
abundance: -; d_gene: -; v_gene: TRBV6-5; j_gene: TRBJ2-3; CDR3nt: TGTGCCAGCAGTAGGTTTACGTCCGATACGCAGTATTTT; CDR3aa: CASSRFTSDTQYF
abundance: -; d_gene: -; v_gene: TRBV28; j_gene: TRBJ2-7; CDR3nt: TGTGCCAGCAGTTCCCCCGGTGGGGGCTACTACGAGCAGTACTTC; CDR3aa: CASSSPGGGYYEQYF
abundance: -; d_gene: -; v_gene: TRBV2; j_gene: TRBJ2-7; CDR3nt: TGTGCCAGCAGTGCTTGGATTACCGCCTACGAGCAGTACTTC; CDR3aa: CASSAWITAYEQYF
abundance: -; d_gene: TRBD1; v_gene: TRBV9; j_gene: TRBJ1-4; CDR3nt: TGTGCCAGCAGCGTTCAGGGGGCGCGGGGTGAAAAACTGTTTTTT; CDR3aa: CASSVQGARGEKLFF
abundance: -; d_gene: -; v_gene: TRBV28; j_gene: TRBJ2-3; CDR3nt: TGTGCCTGCTCCCGGGACGGCTTCACAGATACGCAGTATTTT; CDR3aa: CACSRDGFTDTQYF
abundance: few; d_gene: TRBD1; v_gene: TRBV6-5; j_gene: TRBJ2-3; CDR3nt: TGTGCCAGCCCCGCCCGGGACAGGGGGCCAGATACGCAGTATTTT; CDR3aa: CASPARDRGPDTQYF
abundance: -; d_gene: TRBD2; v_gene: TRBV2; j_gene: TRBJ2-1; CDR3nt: TGTGCCAGCAGTGAAGGTTGGACTAGCGGTTACAATGAGCAGTTCTTC; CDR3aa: CASSEGWTSGYNEQFF
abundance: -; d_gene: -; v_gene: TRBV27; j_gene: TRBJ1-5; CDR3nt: TGTGCCAGCTCCCCCGTGTATGGAAATAGCAATCAGCCCCAGCATTTT; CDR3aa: CASSPVYGNSNQPQHF
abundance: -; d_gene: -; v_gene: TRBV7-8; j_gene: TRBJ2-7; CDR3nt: TGTGCCAGCAGCTCTCCCTGGGACGGCTCCTACGAGCAGTACTTC; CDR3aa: CASSSPWDGSYEQYF
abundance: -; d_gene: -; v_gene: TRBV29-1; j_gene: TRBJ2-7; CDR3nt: TGCAGCGTCCAACAAGGGTTCGACGAGCAGTACTTC; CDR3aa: CSVQQGFDEQYF
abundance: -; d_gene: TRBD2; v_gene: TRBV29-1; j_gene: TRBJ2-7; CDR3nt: TGCAGCGTTGAAAACAGGGGACTAGCGGGATTATACGAGCAGTACTTC; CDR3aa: CSVENRGLAGLYEQYF
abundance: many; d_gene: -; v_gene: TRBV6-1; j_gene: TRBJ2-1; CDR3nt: TGTGCCAGCAGCCTGACTGCCAGCTCCTACAATGAGCAGTTCTTC; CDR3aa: CASSLTASSYNEQFF
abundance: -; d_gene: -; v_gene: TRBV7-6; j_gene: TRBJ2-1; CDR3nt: TGTGCCAGCAGCCCTACTCTAGATCCCCACTCCTACAATGAGCAGTTCTTC; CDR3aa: CASSPTLDPHSYNEQFF